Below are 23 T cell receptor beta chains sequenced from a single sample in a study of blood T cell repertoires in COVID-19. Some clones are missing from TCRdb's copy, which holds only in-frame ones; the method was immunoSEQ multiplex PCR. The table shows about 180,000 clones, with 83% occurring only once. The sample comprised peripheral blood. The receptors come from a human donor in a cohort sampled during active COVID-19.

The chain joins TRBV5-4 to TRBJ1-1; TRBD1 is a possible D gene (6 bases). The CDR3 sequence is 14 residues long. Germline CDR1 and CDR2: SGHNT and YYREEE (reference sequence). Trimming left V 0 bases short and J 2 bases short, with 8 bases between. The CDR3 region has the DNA TGTGCCAGCAGCTTGGGGACAGCTAACACTGAAGCTTTCTTT. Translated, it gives CASSLGTANTEAFF.

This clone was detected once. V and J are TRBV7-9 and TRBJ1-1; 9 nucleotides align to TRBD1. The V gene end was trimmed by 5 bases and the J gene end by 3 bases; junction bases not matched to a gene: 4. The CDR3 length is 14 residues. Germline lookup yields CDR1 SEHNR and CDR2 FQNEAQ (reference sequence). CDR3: CASSRDRADTEAFF. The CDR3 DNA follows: TGTGCCAGCAGCAGGGACAGGGCGGACACTGAAGCTTTCTTT.

CDR3 amino acids: CASSGTGTNNEQFF. CDR3 sequence (DNA): TGTGCCAGCAGCGGGACAGGGACGAACAATGAGCAGTTCTTC. The chain combines TRBV11-3 with TRBJ2-1, with TRBD1 matching 9 bases. The CDR3 is made up of 14 amino acids. V lost 5 bases to trimming and J lost 5 bases; unmatched junction nucleotides: 4. Germline V gene lookup returns CDR1 SGHNT and CDR2 YENEEA.

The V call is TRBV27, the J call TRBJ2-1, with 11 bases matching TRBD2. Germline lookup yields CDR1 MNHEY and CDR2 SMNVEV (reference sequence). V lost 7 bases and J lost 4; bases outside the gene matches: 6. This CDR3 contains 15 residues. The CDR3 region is CASTPGLAAYNEQFF. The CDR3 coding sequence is TGTGCCAGCACCCCGGGACTAGCGGCTTACAATGAGCAGTTCTTC.

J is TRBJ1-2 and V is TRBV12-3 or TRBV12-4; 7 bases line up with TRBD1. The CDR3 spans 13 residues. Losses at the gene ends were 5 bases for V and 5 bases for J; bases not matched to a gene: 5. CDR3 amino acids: CASSLQGVYGYTF. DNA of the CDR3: TGTGCCAGCAGTCTCCAGGGGGTGTATGGCTACACCTTC.

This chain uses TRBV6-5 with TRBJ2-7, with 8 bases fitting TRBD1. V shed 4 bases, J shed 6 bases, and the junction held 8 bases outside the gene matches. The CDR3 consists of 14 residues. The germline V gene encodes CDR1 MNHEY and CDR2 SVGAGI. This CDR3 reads CASSSDRGIAEQYF. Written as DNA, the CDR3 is TGTGCCAGCAGTTCCGACAGGGGAATCGCCGAGCAGTACTTC.

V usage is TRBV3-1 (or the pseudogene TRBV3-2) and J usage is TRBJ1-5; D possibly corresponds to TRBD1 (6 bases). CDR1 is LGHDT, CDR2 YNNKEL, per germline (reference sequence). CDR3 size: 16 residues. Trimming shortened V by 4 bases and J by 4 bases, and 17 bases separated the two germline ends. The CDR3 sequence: CASSPTTGRGNQPQHF. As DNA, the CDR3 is TGTGCCAGCAGCCCAACCACAGGGCGGGGGAATCAGCCCCAGCATTTT.

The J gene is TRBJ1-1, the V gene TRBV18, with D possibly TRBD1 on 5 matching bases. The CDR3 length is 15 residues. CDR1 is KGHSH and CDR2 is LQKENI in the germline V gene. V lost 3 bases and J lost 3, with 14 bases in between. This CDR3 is CASSPGQGGYTEAFF. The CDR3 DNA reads TGTGCCAGCTCACCCGGGCAGGGTGGATACACTGAAGCTTTCTTT.

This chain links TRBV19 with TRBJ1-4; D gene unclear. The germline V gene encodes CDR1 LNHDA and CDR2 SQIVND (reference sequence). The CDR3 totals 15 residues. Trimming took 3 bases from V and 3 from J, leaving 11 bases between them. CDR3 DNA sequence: TGTGCCAGTAGTATTGGAGTATCAGCTAATGAAAAACTGTTTTTT. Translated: CASSIGVSANEKLFF.

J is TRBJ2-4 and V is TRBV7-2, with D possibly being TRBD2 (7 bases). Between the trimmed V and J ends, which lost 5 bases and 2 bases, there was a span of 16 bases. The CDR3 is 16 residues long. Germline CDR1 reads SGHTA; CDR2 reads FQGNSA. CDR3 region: CASSPSGGPSKNIQYF. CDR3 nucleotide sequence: TGTGCCAGCAGCCCTTCCGGGGGGCCTTCCAAAAACATTCAGTACTTC.

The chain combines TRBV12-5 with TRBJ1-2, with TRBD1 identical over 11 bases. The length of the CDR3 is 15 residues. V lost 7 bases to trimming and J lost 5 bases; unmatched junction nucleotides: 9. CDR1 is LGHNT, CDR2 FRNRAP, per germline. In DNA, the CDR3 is TGTGCTAGTGACCGGGCCGGGACAGGGGGGTATGGCTACACCTTC. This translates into CASDRAGTGGYGYTF. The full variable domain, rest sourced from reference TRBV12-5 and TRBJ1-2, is DARVTQTPRHKVTEMGQEVTMRCQPILGHNTVFWYRQTMMQGLELLAYFRNRAPLDDSGMPKDRFSAEMPDATLATLKIQPSEPRDSAVYFCASDRAGTGGYGYTFGSGTRLTVV.

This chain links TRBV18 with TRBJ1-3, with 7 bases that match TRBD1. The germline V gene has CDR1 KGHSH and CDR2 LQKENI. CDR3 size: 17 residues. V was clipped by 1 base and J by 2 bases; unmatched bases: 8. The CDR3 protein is CASSPLIGQATGNTIYF. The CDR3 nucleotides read TGTGCCAGCTCACCACTAATCGGACAGGCAACTGGAAACACCATATATTTT.

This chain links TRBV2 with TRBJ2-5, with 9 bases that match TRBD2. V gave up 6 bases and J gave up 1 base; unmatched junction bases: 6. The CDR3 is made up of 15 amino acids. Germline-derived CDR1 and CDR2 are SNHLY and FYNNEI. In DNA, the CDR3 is TGTGCCAGCAGCCCTAGCGGGGTCGGCCAAGAGACCCAGTACTTC. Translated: CASSPSGVGQETQYF.

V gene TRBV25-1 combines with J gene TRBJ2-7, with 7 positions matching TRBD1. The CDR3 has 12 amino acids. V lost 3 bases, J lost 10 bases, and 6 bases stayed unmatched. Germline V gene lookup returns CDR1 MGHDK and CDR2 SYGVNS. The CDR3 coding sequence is TGTGCCAGCAGTGAGCCTCGACAGGGACAGTACTTC. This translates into CASSEPRQGQYF.

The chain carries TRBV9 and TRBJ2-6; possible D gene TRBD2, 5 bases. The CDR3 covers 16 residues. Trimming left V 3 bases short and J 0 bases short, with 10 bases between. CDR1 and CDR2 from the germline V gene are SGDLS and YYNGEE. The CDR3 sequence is CASSASGFSGANVLTF. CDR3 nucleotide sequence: TGTGCCAGCAGCGCATCGGGGTTCTCTGGGGCCAACGTCCTGACTTTC.

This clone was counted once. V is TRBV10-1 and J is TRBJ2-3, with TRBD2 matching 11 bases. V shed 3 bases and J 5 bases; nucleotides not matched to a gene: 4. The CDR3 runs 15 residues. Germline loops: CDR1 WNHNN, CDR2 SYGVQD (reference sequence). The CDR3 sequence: CASSDLAGGKDTQYF. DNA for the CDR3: TGCGCCAGCAGTGATCTAGCGGGAGGTAAAGATACGCAGTATTTT.

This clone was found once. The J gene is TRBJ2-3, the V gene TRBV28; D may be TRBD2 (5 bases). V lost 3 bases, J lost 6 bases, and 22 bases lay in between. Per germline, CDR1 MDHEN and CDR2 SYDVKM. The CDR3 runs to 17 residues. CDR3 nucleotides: TGTGCCAGCAGTTTCCCCCCCCGGGGAGAGCCGAAGGATACGCAGTATTTT. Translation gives CASSFPPRGEPKDTQYF.

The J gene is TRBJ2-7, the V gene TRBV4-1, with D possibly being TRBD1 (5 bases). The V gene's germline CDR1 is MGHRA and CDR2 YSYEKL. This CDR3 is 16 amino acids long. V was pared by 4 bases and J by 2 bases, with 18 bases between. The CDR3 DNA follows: TGCGCCAGCAGCCCAAGTGAGTCTAGGGGAACCTACGAGCAGTACTTC. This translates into CASSPSESRGTYEQYF.

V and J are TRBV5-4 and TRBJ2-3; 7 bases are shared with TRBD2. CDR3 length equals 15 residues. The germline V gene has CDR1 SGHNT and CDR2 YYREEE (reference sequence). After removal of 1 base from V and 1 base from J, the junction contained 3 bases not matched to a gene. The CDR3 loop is CASSLRLAGTDTQYF. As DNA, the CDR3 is TGTGCCAGCAGCTTGCGGCTAGCGGGCACAGATACGCAGTATTTT.

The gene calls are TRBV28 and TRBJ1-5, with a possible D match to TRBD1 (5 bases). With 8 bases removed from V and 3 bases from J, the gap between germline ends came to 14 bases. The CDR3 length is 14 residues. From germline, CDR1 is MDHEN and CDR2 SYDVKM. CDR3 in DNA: TGTGCCAGCCTTCTTACAGGTCCCAATCAGCCCCAGCATTTT. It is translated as CASLLTGPNQPQHF.

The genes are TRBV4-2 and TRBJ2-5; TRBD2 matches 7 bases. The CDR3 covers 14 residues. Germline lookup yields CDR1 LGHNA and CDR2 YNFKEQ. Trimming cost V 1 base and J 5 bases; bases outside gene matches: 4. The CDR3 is CASSQANSGETQYF. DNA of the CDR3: TGTGCCAGCAGCCAAGCGAATAGCGGGGAGACCCAGTACTTC.

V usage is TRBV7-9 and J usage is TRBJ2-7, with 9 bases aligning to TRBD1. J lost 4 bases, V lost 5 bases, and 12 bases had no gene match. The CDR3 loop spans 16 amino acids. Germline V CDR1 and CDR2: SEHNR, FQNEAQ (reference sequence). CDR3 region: CASSRQPGQGGYEQYF. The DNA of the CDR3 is TGTGCCAGCAGCCGCCAACCGGGACAGGGCGGATACGAGCAGTACTTC.

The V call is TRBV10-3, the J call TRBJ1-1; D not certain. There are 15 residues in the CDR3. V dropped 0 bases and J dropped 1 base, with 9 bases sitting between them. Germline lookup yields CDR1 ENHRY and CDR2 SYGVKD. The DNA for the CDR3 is TGTGCCATCAGTGAGTCGGGAGGCCCGAACACTGAAGCTTTCTTT. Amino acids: CAISESGGPNTEAFF.